Shown below are 13 T cell receptor beta chains from a single sample sequenced in a study of blood T cells in healthy people across ages. Using a J-beta primer mix together with a sample-barcoded 5' primer, a second PCR was run for roughly 7 to 11 cycles. TCRdb reprocessed the 5' RACE reads with MiXCR, giving one entry per CDR3 protein. The profile covers 650,000 to 700,000 distinct CDR3 sequences, with about 34% appearing a single time and approximately 15% taken by the ten largest. Material for sequencing was blood. The receptors shown here come from an elderly woman in good health.

This sequence joins TRBV7-2 and TRBJ2-7, with 7 bases lining up with TRBD2. The germline gives CDR1 SGHTA, CDR2 FQGNSA. This CDR3 is 14 amino acids long. V lost 4 bases to trimming and J lost 6 bases; unmatched junction nucleotides: 9. Written as DNA, the CDR3 is TGTGCCAGCAGCTATGTGGCGGCTAGCGGCGAGCAGTACTTC. Protein sequence: CASSYVAASGEQYF.

This clonotype was observed at least ten times. The genes are TRBV12-5 and TRBJ2-7; D uncertain. Between the trimmed V and J ends, which lost 3 bases and 5 bases, there was a span of 5 bases. CDR1 is LGHNT, CDR2 FRNRAP, per germline. This CDR3 is built from 11 residues. CDR3 DNA sequence: TGTGCTAGTGGTTTCAGAGACGAGCAGTACTTC. Translated: CASGFRDEQYF.

Only a few counts were recorded for this clonotype. CDR3 bases: TGTGCCACCAGTGATTTGGGTCGGCCCCAGCATTTT. This translates into CATSDLGRPQHF. The chain combines TRBV24-1 with TRBJ1-5, with D unresolved. Germline V gene sequence: CDR1 KGHDR, CDR2 SFDVKD. The V and J ends lost 0 bases and 9 bases respectively, with 5 bases between them. This CDR3 contains 12 residues.

There are many counts of this clonotype. V is TRBV29-1 and J is TRBJ1-1, with 7 bases that match TRBD1. This CDR3 has 14 residues. Unmatched junction bases numbered 13, after V lost 7 bases and J lost 5 bases. Germline V gene lookup returns CDR1 SQVTM and CDR2 ANQGSEA. The CDR3 is CSAASGTDRTEAFF. The CDR3 DNA sequence: TGCAGCGCTGCGTCAGGGACAGATAGGACTGAAGCTTTCTTT.

There are many counts of this clonotype. The V call is TRBV6-1, the J call TRBJ1-1; D remains ambiguous. The germline CDR1 and CDR2 sequences are MNHNS and SASEGT. Trimming pared 3 bases from V and 4 bases from J, leaving 9 bases between. This CDR3 contains 13 residues. CDR3 amino acids: CASSEAAGTEAFF. As DNA, the CDR3 is TGTGCCAGCAGTGAGGCAGCTGGCACTGAAGCTTTCTTT.

This chain uses TRBV30 with TRBJ1-2, with D uncertain. Germline CDR1 is GTSNPN and CDR2 is SVGIG (reference sequence). The CDR3 extends over 13 amino acids. V gave up 1 base and J gave up 9 bases, with 15 bases separating them. Written as DNA, the CDR3 is TGTGCCTGGAGTGCCAGCGACCGAACAAGCTACACCTTC. As protein: CAWSASDRTSYTF. Full variable domain (rest looked up from reference TRBV30 and TRBJ1-2): SQTIHQWPATLVQPVGSPLSLECTVEGTSNPNLYWYRQAAGRGLQLLFYSVGIGQISSEVPQNLSASRPQDRQFILSSKKLLLSDSGFYLCAWSASDRTSYTFGSGTRLTVV.

Notes on this clonotype: Relative to the germline gene, one junction end is altered; a read error may explain this. This chain uses TRBV24-1 with TRBJ1-4; D is uncertain. Germline CDR1 reads KGHDR; CDR2 reads SFDVKD. The CDR3 loop spans 9 amino acids. CDR3 region: CATSEKLFF. In DNA form, the CDR3 reads TGTGCAACTAGTGAAAAACTGTTTTTT.

This clonotype was observed a handful of times. V is TRBV3-1 and J is TRBJ1-5; D not resolved. The CDR3 loop spans 15 amino acids. Germline V CDR1 and CDR2: LGHDT, YNNKEL (reference sequence). V was shortened by 0 bases and J by 7 bases, with 13 bases between the two germline ends. CDR3 amino acids: CASSQDWGLGQPQHF. The CDR3, as DNA: TGTGCCAGCAGCCAAGATTGGGGTTTGGGGCAGCCCCAGCATTTT.

The chain employs TRBV7-2 and TRBJ2-1; D is perhaps TRBD2 (5 bases). The V gene lost 0 bases and the J gene lost 10 bases, with 10 bases spanning the gap. The germline V gene encodes CDR1 SGHTA and CDR2 FQGNSA. This CDR3 spans 13 amino acids. The DNA for the CDR3 is TGTGCCAGCAGCTTAGCGAGGGCAGCCGAGCAGTTCTTC. Its translation: CASSLARAAEQFF.

This rearrangement joins TRBV7-2 to TRBJ2-7; D call uncertain. V was shortened by 5 bases and J by 7 bases, with 21 bases between the two germline ends. CDR3 length equals 15 residues. The germline V gene encodes CDR1 SGHTA and CDR2 FQGNSA. The CDR3 nucleotides read TGTGCCAGCAGCCAACGGCAGATTCTATACAATGAGCAGTACTTC. Its translation: CASSQRQILYNEQYF.

This clonotype is a singleton in its sample. V and J are TRBV5-6 and TRBJ2-4; D uncertain. This CDR3 is 11 amino acids long. From germline, CDR1 is SGHDT and CDR2 YYEEEE. V gave up 4 bases and J gave up 5 bases, with 4 bases separating them. CDR3 region: CASSRQNIQYF. The CDR3 coding sequence is TGTGCCAGCAGCCGGCAAAACATTCAGTACTTC.

At least ten counts were recorded for this clonotype. The chain links TRBV5-1 to TRBJ2-1; D ambiguous. Trimming left V 3 bases short and J 8 bases short, with 15 bases between. Germline V gives CDR1 SGHRS, CDR2 YFSETQ. The CDR3 is 14 residues long. The CDR3 loop reads CASSSDRNFDEQFF. The CDR3 nucleotides read TGCGCCAGCAGCTCGGATCGAAACTTTGATGAGCAGTTCTTC.

This clonotype was detected a few times. The chain links TRBV7-2 to TRBJ1-1; D perhaps matches TRBD1 (5 bases). CDR1 and CDR2 (germline): SGHTA, FQGNSA. Trimming stripped 2 bases from V and 6 bases from J, with 10 bases between. The CDR3 contains 13 residues. CDR3 region: CASSLKGAAEAFF. The CDR3 DNA reads TGTGCCAGCAGCTTAAAAGGGGCCGCTGAAGCTTTCTTT.